The entry that follows covers one TCR beta chain sequence. CDR3 length equals 15 residues. The germline V gene encodes CDR1 LNHDA and CDR2 SQIVND (reference sequence). Trimming took 3 bases from V and 0 from J, leaving 12 bases between them. The time point is: newly diagnosed GD, antithyroid drugs for less than 3 months. Researchers made the TCR library from RNA that was extracted from PBMCs. EDTA tubes received about 10 milliliters of collected peripheral blood. This record comes from a study of regulatory T cells in long-lasting Graves disease. iRepertoire HTBI primers and Arm-PCR of CDR3 regions built TCR beta libraries. TCRdb re-derived calls from the multiplex PCR reads in MiXCR, one entry per CDR3 protein. The repertoire includes 350,000 to 450,000 distinct CDR3 sequences, 15% of them detected once, and 16% sits in the top ten. These data were also reused for a study on T cells in Graves' hyperthyroidism and ophthalmopathy. From that study: With a median lead of approximately 6.4 months before onset, the model predicted ophthalmopathy.

This specimen was peripheral blood mononuclear cells (PBMCs), taken at new diagnosis, from a patient treated with antithyroid drugs. The sequence was collected from a woman in her twenties or thirties with Graves disease. The chain carries TRBV19 and TRBJ2-7; D may correspond to TRBD1 or TRBD2 (5 bases each). CDR3 protein: CASSISGRSSYEQYF. CDR3 bases: TGTGCCAGTAGTATTTCGGGACGGAGCTCCTACGAGCAGTACTTC.